This T cell receptor beta chain comes out of a study of cytomegalovirus exposure and HLA in healthy donors. Findings of the study overall: Researchers left out some V segments, among them TRBV6-2 and TRBV6-3, as indistinguishable. Some public TCRs appeared in many individuals, while most sequences were rare.

Turning to this clone: Its antigen is as yet unknown. Other DNA sequences of this sample code for an identical CDR3.

The CDR3 loop spans 13 amino acids. V was cut by 1 base and J by 2 bases, with 3 bases left in between. Germline CDR1 is SGHNT and CDR2 is YENEEA. Vbeta (60) and Jbeta (13) primers were used in the PCR. The protocol was immunoSEQ multiplex PCR, while the TCRdb copy is restricted to in-frame clones and leaves out a portion. The sample yields under 200,000 clones, 79% seen once. The sequencing sample was made of PBMCs. This clonotype was sampled from a woman between 50 and 59 years old in good health and CMV-seronegative. This chain uses TRBV11-3 with TRBJ2-1; no clear D. CDR3 sequence reads: CASSLATYNEQFF. The CDR3 DNA reads as TGTGCCAGCAGCTTAGCCACCTACAATGAGCAGTTCTTC.